These 18 T cell receptor beta chains share one sample of origin, sequenced in a study of T-cell reconstitution after alpha-beta-depleted transplantation in children. Unique molecular identifiers were used to barcode this TCRbeta library. TCRdb called the PCR reads again in MiXCR, with one record for every CDR3 protein. The sample shows approximately 220,000 distinct CDR3 sequences, approximately 17% of them seen only once. This specimen was PBMCs, mostly from graft donor cells, taken 360 days after TCRalphabeta/CD19-depleted stem cell transplant. The receptors were sampled from a male patient aged 2-15 years who had a stem cell transplant for acute lymphoblastic leukemia, so the T cells may come from the graft donor.

The rearrangement uses TRBV15 and TRBJ2-7; 10 bases line up with TRBD1. The CDR3 loop spans 16 amino acids. Germline assignment: CDR1 LNHNV and CDR2 YYDKDF (reference sequence). J lost 2 bases, V lost 1 base, and 5 bases had no gene match. The CDR3 is CATSRVSGQGAYEQYF. The CDR3 DNA is TGTGCCACCAGCAGAGTCTCCGGACAGGGGGCCTACGAGCAGTACTTC.

The chain has TRBV5-6 and TRBJ2-4, with D possibly being TRBD1 or TRBD2 (5 bases each). The CDR3 is 15 residues long. Germline lookup yields CDR1 SGHDT and CDR2 YYEEEE. V dropped 4 bases and J dropped 4 bases, with 15 bases sitting between them. As DNA, the CDR3 is TGTGCCAGCAGCCCTTGGGGCCAGCGGAAAAACATTCAGTACTTC. It translates to CASSPWGQRKNIQYF.

This clonotype turned up a few times. The rearrangement uses TRBV5-1 and TRBJ1-4, with D unclear. The V end lost 4 bases, the J end lost 1 base, and 8 bases lay between the germline ends. CDR3 size: 14 residues. CDR1 is SGHRS and CDR2 is YFSETQ in the germline V gene. The CDR3 DNA reads as TGCGCCAGCAGCGGAACGGTAACTAATGAAAAACTGTTTTTT. Protein sequence: CASSGTVTNEKLFF.

The chain employs TRBV10-2 and TRBJ1-4, with TRBD1 as a possible D gene (6 bases). V dropped 1 base and J dropped 16 bases, with 10 bases sitting between them. The CDR3 is 11 residues long. Germline CDR1 WSHSY, CDR2 SAAADI. The CDR3 loop reads CASSEWQGKFF. The CDR3 nucleotides read TGCGCCAGCAGTGAGTGGCAGGGGAAGTTTTTT.

V usage is TRBV25-1 and J usage is TRBJ2-3, with D perhaps assigned TRBD1 or TRBD2 (6 bases each). V was shortened by 3 bases and J by 1 base, with 23 bases between the two germline ends. The CDR3 runs 19 residues. CDR1 is MGHDK and CDR2 is SYGVNS in the germline V gene. The CDR3 coding sequence is TGTGCCAGCAGTGAGCCTTCGGTGGGGGGCTCTGGCGGCACAGATACGCAGTATTTT. It specifies CASSEPSVGGSGGTDTQYF.

This clonotype was seen repeatedly, ten times or more. The rearrangement links TRBV6-5 to TRBJ1-1; TRBD1 matches at 12 bases. CDR1 is MNHEY and CDR2 is SVGAGI in the germline V gene. The CDR3 runs to 17 residues. J gave up 4 bases and V 6 bases, and 12 bases lay outside the gene matches. In nucleotides, the CDR3 is TGTGCCAGCAGCTCGCTTACGGGACAGGGGGCTAGCACTGAAGCTTTCTTT. This gives the protein CASSSLTGQGASTEAFF.

The rearrangement links TRBV27 to TRBJ2-7, with no clear D. Trimming cost V 5 bases and J 3 bases, with 11 bases left between them. Germline V gene data show CDR1 as MNHEY and CDR2 as SMNVEV (reference sequence). The CDR3 sequence is 13 residues long. CDR3 amino acids: CASSPGDIYEQYF. CDR3 in DNA: TGTGCCAGCAGTCCCGGTGACATCTACGAGCAGTACTTC.

In its sample, this clonotype was seen many times. The chain is built from TRBV11-2 and TRBJ2-7, with unresolved D. CDR1 and CDR2 from the germline V gene are SGHAT and FQNNGV. Trimming took off 4 bases at V and 2 bases at J, with 6 bases between the two ends. The CDR3 is 12 residues long. The DNA of the CDR3 is TGTGCCAGCAGCTCCACGACCTACGAGCAGTACTTC. It encodes CASSSTTYEQYF.

The V and J genes are TRBV4-2 and TRBJ1-1; 11 nucleotides agree with TRBD1. Germline V gives CDR1 LGHNA, CDR2 YNFKEQ. Losses at the gene ends were 4 bases for V and 3 bases for J; bases not matched to a gene: 13. The CDR3 loop spans 18 amino acids. The CDR3 region has the DNA TGTGCCAGCAGCCCCTTTCTCCTTGGACAGGGGGCTGACACTGAAGCTTTCTTT. Protein sequence: CASSPFLLGQGADTEAFF.

V gene TRBV11-2 combines with J gene TRBJ2-7; perhaps TRBD2 as D (7 bases). This CDR3 spans 14 amino acids. With 8 bases removed from V and 2 bases from J, the gap between germline ends came to 16 bases. CDR1 and CDR2 from the germline V gene are SGHAT and FQNNGV. As DNA, the CDR3 is TGTGCCAGCTCAGGCGGGGGCCGAGCCTACGAGCAGTACTTC. Protein sequence: CASSGGGRAYEQYF.

This chain joins TRBV4-3 and TRBJ2-1; 8 bases are shared with TRBD2. V shed 1 base, J shed 9 bases, and the junction held 11 bases outside the gene matches. Looked up from germline, CDR1 is LGHNA and CDR2 is YSLEER. The CDR3 sequence is 16 residues long. The CDR3 is CASSQGWGLEYSEQFF. CDR3 DNA sequence: TGCGCCAGCAGCCAAGGTTGGGGACTAGAATATAGTGAGCAGTTCTTC.

In its sample, this clonotype was seen a few times. V usage is TRBV3-1 and J usage is TRBJ1-3; no firm D call. This CDR3 contains 14 residues. CDR1 and CDR2 (germline): LGHDT, YNNKEL (reference sequence). The germline V and J ends were trimmed by 2 bases and 3 bases, with 8 bases remaining between them. DNA of the CDR3: TGTGCCAGCAGCCAATTAGGCCGTGGAAACACCATATATTTT. Its translation: CASSQLGRGNTIYF.

The chain recombines TRBV6-4 with TRBJ1-5; D is unclear. This CDR3 has 14 amino acids. Trimming cost V 0 bases and J 9 bases, with 12 bases left between them. Germline-derived CDR1 and CDR2 are MRHNA and SNTAGT. The CDR3, as DNA: TGTGCCAGCAGTGACTCGGCGGGTACGCGGCCCCAGCATTTT. Protein sequence: CASSDSAGTRPQHF.

In its sample, this clonotype was seen many times. This rearrangement joins TRBV5-1 to TRBJ1-1; D is possibly TRBD1 (5 bases). The V end was cut by 1 base, the J end by 1 base, with 14 bases between. Germline loops: CDR1 SGHRS, CDR2 YFSETQ. This CDR3 has 16 amino acids. The CDR3 loop is CASSLMAGQWNTEAFF. CDR3 bases: TGCGCCAGCAGCTTGATGGCGGGGCAATGGAACACTGAAGCTTTCTTT.

This clonotype was found a few times. The rearrangement uses TRBV6-1 and TRBJ1-2, with 10 bases lining up with TRBD1. The CDR3 covers 16 residues. V lost 4 bases and J lost 1; bases outside the gene matches: 6. Germline CDR1 and CDR2: MNHNS and SASEGT. The CDR3 here is CASSGGRTGGNYGYTF. The CDR3, as DNA: TGTGCCAGCAGTGGGGGCCGGACAGGGGGTAACTATGGCTACACCTTC.

This clonotype was detected many times. One end of the junction fails to match germline, which may point to a read error. The rearrangement joins TRBV4-3 to TRBJ2-3, with D unclear. CDR3 size: 13 residues. CDR1 is LGHNA and CDR2 is YSLEER in the germline V gene. The CDR3 protein is CASSQAPTDTQYF. The CDR3 DNA sequence: TGTGCCAGCAGCCAAGCCCCCACAGATACGCAGTATTTT.

Many counts were recorded for this clonotype. This chain uses TRBV12-3 or TRBV12-4 with TRBJ2-1; 9 bases match TRBD2. V lost 5 bases and J lost 9; bases outside the gene matches: 11. This CDR3 comprises 15 residues. The CDR3 DNA is TGTGCCAGCAGTCGGAGGGACAGCGGGGGGTCTGAGCAGTTCTTC. This codes for CASSRRDSGGSEQFF.

This chain connects TRBV10-3 to TRBJ2-1, with 8 bases lining up with TRBD1. Germline V gives CDR1 ENHRY, CDR2 SYGVKD. The V and J ends lost 0 bases and 6 bases, in that order; junction bases with no gene match: 7. This CDR3 region has 16 residues. In DNA form, the CDR3 reads TGTGCCATCAGTGAGTCTGGTAGGACAGGGTCCAATGAGCAGTTCTTC. It codes for CAISESGRTGSNEQFF.